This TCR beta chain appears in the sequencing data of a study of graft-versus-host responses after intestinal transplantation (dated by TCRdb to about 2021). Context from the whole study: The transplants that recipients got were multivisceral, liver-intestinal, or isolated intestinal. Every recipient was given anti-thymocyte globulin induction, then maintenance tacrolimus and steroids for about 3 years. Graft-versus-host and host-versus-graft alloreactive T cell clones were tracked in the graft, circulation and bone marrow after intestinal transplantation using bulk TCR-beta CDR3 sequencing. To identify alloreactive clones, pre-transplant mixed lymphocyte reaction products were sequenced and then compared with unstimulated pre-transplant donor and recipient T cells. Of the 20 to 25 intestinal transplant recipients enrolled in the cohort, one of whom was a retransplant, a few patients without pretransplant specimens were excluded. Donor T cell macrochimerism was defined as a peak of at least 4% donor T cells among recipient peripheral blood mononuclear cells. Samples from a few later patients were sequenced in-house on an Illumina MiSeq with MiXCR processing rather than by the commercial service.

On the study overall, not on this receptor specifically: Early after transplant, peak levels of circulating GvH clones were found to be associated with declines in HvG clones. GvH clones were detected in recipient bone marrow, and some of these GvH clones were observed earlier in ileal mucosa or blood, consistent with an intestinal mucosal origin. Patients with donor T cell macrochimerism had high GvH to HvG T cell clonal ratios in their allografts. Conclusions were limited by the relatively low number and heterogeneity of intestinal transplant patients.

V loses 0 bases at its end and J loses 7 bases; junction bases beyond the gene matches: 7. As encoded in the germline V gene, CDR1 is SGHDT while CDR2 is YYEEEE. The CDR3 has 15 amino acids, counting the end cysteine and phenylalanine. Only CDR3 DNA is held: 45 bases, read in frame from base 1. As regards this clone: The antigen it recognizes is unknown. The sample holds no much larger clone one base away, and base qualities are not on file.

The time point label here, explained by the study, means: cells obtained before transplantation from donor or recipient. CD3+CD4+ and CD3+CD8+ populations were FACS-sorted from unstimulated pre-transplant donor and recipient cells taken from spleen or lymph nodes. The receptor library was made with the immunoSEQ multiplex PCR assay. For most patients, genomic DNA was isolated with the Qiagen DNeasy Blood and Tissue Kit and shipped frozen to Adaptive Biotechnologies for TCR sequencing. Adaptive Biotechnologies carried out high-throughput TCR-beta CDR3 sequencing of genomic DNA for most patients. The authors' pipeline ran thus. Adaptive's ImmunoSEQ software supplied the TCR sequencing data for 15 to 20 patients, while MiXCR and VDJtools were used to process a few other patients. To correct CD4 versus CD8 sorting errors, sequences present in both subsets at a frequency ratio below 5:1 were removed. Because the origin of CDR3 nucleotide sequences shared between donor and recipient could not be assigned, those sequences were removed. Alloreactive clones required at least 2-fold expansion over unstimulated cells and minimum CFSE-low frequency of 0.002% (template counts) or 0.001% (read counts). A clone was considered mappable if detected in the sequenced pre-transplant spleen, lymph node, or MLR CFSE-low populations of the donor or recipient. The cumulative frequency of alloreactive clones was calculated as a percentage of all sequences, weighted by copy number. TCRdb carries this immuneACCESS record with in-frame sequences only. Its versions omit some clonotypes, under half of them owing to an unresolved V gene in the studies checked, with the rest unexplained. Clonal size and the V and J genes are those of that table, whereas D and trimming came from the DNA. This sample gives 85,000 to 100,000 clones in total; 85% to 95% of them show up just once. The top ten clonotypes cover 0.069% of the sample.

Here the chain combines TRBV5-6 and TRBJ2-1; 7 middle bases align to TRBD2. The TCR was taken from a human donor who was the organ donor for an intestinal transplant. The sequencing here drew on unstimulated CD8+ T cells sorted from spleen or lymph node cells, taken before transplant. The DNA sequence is TGTGCCAGCAGCTTGGCCGGACTAGAGAGGAATGAGCAGTTCTTC. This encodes CASSLAGLERNEQFF.